This T cell receptor beta chain was observed in a study of T cell repertoires and Cas9 in healthy adults. At the level of the study: CD4 and CD8 compartments: SpCas9-reactive T cells profiled for potency, cytotoxicity, lineage. Study-wide points: SpCas9-reactive regulatory T cells reportedly mitigated SpCas9-reactive effector T cells in vitro.

About this clone itself: What it recognizes is unknown.

Libraries were prepared by immunoSEQ multiplex PCR; TCRdb keeps only in-frame clonotypes and omits some of them. The sample gives about 15,000 clones, 89% of which show up once; approximately 2.1% is in the top ten. CDR3 size: 15 residues. CDR1 is MNHNS and CDR2 is SASEGT in the germline V gene. V gave up 6 bases and J gave up 2 bases; unmatched junction bases: 6. V and J are TRBV6-1 and TRBJ2-3; TRBD1 matches at 9 bases. The sample was Tregs (CD4+, CD25+, CD127-, CD137-, CD154-) from PBMCs; culture status not recorded. The TCR was taken from a human donor in good health. As DNA, the CDR3 is TGTGCCAGCAGACTGGACAGGGGCTACACAGATACGCAGTATTTT. Translation: CASRLDRGYTDTQYF.